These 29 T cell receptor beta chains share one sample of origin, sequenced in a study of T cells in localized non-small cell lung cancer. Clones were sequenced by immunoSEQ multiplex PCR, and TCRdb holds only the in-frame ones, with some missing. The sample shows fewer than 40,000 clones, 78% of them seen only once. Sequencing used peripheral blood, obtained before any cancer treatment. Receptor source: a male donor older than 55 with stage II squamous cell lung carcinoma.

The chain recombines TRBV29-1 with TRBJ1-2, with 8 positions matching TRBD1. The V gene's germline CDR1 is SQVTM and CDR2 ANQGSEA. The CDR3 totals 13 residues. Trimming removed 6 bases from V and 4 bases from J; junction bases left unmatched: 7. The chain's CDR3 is CSVGQGLSYGYTF. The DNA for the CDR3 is TGCAGCGTCGGACAGGGTCTTAGCTATGGCTACACCTTC.

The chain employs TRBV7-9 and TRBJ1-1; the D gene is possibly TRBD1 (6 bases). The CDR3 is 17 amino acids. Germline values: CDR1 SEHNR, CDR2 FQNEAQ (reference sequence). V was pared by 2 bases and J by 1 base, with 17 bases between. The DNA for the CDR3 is TGTGCCAGCAGCTTAAGAGTCTCCGGGACACCGAACACTGAAGCTTTCTTT. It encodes CASSLRVSGTPNTEAFF.

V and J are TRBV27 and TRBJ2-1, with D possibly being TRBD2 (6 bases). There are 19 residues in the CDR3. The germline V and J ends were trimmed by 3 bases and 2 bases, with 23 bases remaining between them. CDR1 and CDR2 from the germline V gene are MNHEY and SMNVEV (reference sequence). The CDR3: CASSLVAVGYGRTYNEQFF. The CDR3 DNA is TGTGCCAGCAGTTTGGTGGCCGTCGGGTACGGGAGAACCTACAATGAGCAGTTCTTC.

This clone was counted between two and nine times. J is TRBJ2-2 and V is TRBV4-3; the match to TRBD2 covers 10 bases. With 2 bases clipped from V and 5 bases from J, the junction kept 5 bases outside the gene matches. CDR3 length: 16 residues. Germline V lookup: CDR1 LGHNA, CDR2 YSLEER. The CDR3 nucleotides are TGCGCCAGCAGCCAACTAGCGGGAGCGCGAACCGGGGAGCTGTTTTTT. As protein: CASSQLAGARTGELFF.

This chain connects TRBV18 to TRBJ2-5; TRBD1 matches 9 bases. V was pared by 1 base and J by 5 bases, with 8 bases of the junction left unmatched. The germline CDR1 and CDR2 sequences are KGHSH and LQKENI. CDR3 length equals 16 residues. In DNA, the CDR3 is TGTGCCAGCTCACCACTGCGGGACAGGGTGATGGAGACCCAGTACTTC. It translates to CASSPLRDRVMETQYF.

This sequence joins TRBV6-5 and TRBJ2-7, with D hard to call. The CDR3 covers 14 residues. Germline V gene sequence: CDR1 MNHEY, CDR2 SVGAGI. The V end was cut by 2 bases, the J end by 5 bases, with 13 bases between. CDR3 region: CASSYPGQVNEQYF. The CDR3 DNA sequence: TGTGCCAGCAGTTACCCCGGTCAGGTGAACGAGCAGTACTTC.

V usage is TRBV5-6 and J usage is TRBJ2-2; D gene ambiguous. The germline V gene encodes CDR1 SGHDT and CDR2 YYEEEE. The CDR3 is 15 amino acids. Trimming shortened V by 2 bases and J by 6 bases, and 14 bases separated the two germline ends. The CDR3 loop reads CASSFIGSVPGELFF. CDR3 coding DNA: TGTGCCAGCAGCTTCATAGGGTCAGTCCCCGGGGAGCTGTTTTTT.

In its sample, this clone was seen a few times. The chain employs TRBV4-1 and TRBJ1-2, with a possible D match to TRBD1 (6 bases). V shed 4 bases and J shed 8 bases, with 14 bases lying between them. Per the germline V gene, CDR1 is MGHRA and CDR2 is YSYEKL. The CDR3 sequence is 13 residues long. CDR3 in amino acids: CASSRALQGGYTF. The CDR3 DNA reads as TGCGCCAGCAGCCGAGCCCTACAGGGAGGCTACACCTTC.

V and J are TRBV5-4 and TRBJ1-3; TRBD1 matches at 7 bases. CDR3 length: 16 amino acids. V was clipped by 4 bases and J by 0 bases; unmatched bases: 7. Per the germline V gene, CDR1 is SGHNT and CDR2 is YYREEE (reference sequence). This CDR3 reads CASSQGQRVSGNTIYF. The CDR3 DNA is TGTGCCAGCAGCCAGGGACAGCGAGTCTCTGGAAACACCATATATTTT.

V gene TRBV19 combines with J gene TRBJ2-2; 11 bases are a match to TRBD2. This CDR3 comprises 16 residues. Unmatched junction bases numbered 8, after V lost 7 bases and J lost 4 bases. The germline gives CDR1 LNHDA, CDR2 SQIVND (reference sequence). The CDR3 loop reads CASTPLAGDSTGELFF. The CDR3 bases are TGTGCCAGTACCCCACTAGCGGGAGACTCCACCGGGGAGCTGTTTTTT.

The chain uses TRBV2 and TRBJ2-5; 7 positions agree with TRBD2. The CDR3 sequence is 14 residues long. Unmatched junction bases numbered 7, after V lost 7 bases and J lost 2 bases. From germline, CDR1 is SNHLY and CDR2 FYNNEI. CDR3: CASISGALQETQYF. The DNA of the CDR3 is TGTGCCAGCATAAGCGGGGCTTTACAAGAGACCCAGTACTTC.

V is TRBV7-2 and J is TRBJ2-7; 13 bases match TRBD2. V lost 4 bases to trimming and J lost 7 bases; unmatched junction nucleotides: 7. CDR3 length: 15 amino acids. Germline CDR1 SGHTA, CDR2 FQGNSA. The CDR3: CASSSGLAGNWEQYF. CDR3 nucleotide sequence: TGTGCCAGCAGCTCGGGACTAGCGGGAAACTGGGAGCAGTACTTC.

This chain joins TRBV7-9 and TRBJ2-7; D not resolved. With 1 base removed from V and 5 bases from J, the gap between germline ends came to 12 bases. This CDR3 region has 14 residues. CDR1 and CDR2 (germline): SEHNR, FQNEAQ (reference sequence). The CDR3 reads CASSLVPLSDEQYF. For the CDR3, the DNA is TGTGCCAGCAGCTTAGTTCCATTGTCCGACGAGCAGTACTTC.

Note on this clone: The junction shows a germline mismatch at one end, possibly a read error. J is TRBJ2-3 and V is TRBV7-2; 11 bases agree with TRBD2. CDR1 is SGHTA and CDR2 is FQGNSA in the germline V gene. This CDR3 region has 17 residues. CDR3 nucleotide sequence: TGTGCCAGCAGCCTAGCGGGGGGTCCCCTCTCCACAGATACGCAGTATTTT. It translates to CASSLAGGPLSTDTQYF.

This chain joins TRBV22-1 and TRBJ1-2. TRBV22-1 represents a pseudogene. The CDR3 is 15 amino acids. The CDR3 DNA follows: TGTCCTGGGAGCGCTGAAGCGAGAAAGACCTATGGCTATACCTTC. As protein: CPGSAEARKTYGYTF.

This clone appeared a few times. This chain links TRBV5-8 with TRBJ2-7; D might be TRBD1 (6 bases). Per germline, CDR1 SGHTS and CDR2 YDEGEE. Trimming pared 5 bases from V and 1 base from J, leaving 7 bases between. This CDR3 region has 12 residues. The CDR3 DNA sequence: TGTGCCAGCAGAGGGGGATCCTACGAGCAGTACTTC. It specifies CASRGGSYEQYF.

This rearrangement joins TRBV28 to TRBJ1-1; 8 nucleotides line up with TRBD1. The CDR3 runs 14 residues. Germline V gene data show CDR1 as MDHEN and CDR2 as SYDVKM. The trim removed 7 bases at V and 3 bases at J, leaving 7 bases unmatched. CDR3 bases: TGTGCCAGCACCACAGGACAGGGTGACACTGAAGCTTTCTTT. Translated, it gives CASTTGQGDTEAFF.

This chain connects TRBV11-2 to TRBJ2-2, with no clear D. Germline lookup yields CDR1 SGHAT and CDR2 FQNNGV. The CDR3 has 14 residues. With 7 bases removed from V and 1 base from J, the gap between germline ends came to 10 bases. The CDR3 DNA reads TGTGCCAGCACCCTCGATTGGAACACCGGGGAGCTGTTTTTT. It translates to CASTLDWNTGELFF.

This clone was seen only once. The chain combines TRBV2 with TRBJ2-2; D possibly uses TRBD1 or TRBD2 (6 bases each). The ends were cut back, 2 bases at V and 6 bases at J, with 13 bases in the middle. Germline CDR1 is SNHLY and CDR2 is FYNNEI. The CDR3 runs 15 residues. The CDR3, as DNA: TGTGCCAGCAGTGAACAACAGGGAGGATCCGGGGAGCTGTTTTTT. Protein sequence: CASSEQQGGSGELFF.

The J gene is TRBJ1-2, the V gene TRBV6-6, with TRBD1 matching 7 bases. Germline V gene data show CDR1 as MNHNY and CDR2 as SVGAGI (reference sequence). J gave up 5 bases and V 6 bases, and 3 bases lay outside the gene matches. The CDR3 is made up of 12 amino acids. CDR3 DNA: TGTGCCAGCAGCACAGGGGTTTATGGCTACACCTTC. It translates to CASSTGVYGYTF.

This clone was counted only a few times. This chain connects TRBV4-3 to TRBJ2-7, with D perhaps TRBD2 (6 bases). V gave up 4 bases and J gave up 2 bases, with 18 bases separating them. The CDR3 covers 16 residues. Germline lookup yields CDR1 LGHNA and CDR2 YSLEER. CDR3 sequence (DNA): TGCGCCAGCAGCCCGGCCCCGGCGGGAAGCCCCTACGAGCAGTACTTC. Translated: CASSPAPAGSPYEQYF.

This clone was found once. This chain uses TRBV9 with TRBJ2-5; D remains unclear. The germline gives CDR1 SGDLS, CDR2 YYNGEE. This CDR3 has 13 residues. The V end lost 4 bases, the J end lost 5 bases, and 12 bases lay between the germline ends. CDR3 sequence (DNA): TGTGCCAGCAGCCCCGGAACGGCGGAGACCCAGTACTTC. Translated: CASSPGTAETQYF.

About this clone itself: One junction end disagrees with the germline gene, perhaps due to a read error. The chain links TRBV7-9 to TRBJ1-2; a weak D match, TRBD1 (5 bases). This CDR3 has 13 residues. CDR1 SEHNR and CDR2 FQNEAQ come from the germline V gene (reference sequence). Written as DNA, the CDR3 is TGTGCCAGCAGCTTTGATGGGACTGGCGGTGTTGACTTC. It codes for CASSFDGTGGVDF.

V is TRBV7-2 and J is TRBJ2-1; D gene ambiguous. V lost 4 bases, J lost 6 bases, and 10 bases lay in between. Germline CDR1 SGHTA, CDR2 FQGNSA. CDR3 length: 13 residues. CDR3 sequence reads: CASSSPRSNEQFF. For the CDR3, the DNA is TGTGCCAGCAGCTCCCCAAGGTCCAATGAGCAGTTCTTC.

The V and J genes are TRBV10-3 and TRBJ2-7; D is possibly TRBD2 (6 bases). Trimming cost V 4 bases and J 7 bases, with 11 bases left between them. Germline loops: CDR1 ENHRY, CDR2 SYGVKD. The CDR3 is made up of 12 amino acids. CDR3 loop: CAISGLVREQYF. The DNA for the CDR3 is TGTGCCATCAGTGGACTAGTTCGTGAGCAGTACTTC.

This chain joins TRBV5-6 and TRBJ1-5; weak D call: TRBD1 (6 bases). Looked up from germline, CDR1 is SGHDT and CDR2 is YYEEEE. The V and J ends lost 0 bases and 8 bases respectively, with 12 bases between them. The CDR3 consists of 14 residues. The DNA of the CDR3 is TGTGCCAGCAGCTTGGGAGACAGGATGGAGCCCCAGCATTTT. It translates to CASSLGDRMEPQHF.

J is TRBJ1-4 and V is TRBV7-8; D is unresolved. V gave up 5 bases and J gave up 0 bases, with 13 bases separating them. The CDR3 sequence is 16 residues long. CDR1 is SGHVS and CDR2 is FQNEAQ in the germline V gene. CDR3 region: CASSTSYLPTNEKLFF. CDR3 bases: TGTGCCAGCAGCACGTCATACTTACCAACTAATGAAAAACTGTTTTTT.

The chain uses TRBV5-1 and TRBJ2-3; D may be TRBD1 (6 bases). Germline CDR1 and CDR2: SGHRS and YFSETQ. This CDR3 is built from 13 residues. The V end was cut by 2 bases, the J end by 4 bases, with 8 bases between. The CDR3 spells CASSLQGADTQYF. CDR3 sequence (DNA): TGCGCCAGCAGCTTACAGGGCGCAGATACGCAGTATTTT. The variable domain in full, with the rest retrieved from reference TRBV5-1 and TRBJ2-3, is KAGVTQTPRYLIKTRGQQVTLSCSPISGHRSVSWYQQTPGQGLQFLFEYFSETQRNKGNFPGRFSGRQFSNSRSEMNVSTLELGDSALYLCASSLQGADTQYFGPGTRLTVL.

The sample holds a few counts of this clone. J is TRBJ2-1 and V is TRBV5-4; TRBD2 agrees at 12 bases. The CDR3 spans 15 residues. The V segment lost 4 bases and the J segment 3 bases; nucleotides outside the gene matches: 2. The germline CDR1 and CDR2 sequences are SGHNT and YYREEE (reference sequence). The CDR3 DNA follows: TGTGCCAGCAGCCTAGCGGGAGGGAACTACAATGAGCAGTTCTTC. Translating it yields CASSLAGGNYNEQFF.